This T cell receptor (beta chain) is from a study of cytomegalovirus exposure and HLA in healthy donors. The method was immunoSEQ multiplex PCR; TCRdb's version includes in-frame clones alone and lacks a portion of them. The sample has 70,000 to 75,000 clones, about 94% seen once. The CDR3 spans 19 residues. The V gene lost 4 bases and the J gene lost 1 base, with 24 bases spanning the gap. Germline CDR1 is SGHAT and CDR2 is FQNNGV. The rearrangement joins TRBV11-2 to TRBJ2-3; D perhaps matches TRBD2 (6 bases). The clonotype was recovered from a woman aged 18 to 35 in good health and CMV-seronegative. The specimen was PBMCs. The CDR3 loop is CASSSTSIPGPFRTDTQYF. DNA for the CDR3: TGTGCCAGCAGCTCAACTAGCATCCCGGGGCCCTTTCGCACAGATACGCAGTATTTT.